This TCR beta chain appears in the sequencing data of a study of identical twins (dated by TCRdb to the mid-2010s). About the full investigation: To test whether fetal clonotypes persist, this study deep-sequenced TCR alpha and beta repertoires from monozygotic twins, from unrelated adults of various ages, and from cord blood. To rule out contamination, the twin experiments were replicated at different times with different library preparation protocols.

The study at large found these results: Compared with coincidental sharing between unrelated individuals, out-of-frame TCR alpha sequences shared between twins had an excess of sequences with low generation probability. Excess twin sharing in beta out-of-frame sequences was weaker because fewer shared sequences lowered the signal-to-noise ratio. Out-of-frame TCR alpha sharing in monozygotic twins was systematically underestimated by recombination models, whereas sharing between unrelated individuals was in agreement with the recombination models. Conclusions relied on cross-sectional statistical analysis, since the same donors could not be followed over many years. Invariant T cells such as MAIT and iNKT could partly confound zero-insertion analyses, although diverse VJ usage argued against such confounding for most clonotypes. Abundant cord blood beta clonotypes had fewer insertions, young adult naive repertoires showed a similar but weaker trend, and memory repertoires showed no such trend.

The protocol used for the library was 5' RACE. This sample was sequenced with an Illumina HiSeq 2000. Template switching added a universal primer binding site, and the final cDNA carried a unique molecular identifier that allowed TCR cDNA molecules to be counted accurately. First-strand cDNA for TCR alpha and beta chains was synthesized from specific primers in the conserved constant-segment region. To control for contamination, every cDNA library carried two barcodes: a SMART-Mk sample barcode plus Illumina barcodes. TruSeq adapter sequences and Illumina sample barcodes were added in two successive PCR steps. The Illumina HiSeq platform was used with custom primers to sequence TCR alpha and beta cDNA libraries. The paper's processing steps were these. Raw reads were processed with MiGEC to extract unique molecular identifiers, and MiXCR was used to determine CDR3 positions. Recombination models were inferred per individual with the repgenHMM and IGoR tools using an EM algorithm. Shared clonotypes were analyzed with the tcR package in R, and sharing was normalized by the product of cloneset sizes. To study raw recombination without the effects of thymic and clonal selection, out-of-frame nonproductive sequences were analyzed. In-frame beta chains were kept once TCRdb had trimmed the public reads at Q25 with fastp and called clones with MiXCR. Rows merge per CDR3 protein into single entries with the most common DNA and genes. In this record, the V and J calls reflect TCRdb's handling and not the investigators' own analysis. In this sample the table shows a few hundred thousand distinct CDR3 sequences, about 12% of which occur a single time. Approximately 7.9% of the sample is in the top ten clones.

On this clonotype: It has no known antigen specificity. Nothing much larger sits one base from this clone, and base qualities are not available.

Every donor was a healthy Caucasian. Three pairs of female monozygotic twins, all aged about 18 to 30 years, were included in the twin cohort. Positive isolation kits from Invitrogen were used to isolate CD4+ and CD8+ T cell populations. The data also belong to a second study, concerning yellow fever vaccine responses in identical twins. As described in the second report: The T cell response to vaccination in identical twins was reported by the authors to appear partly convergent and partly personalized. The study precisely tracked vaccine-responding T cell clones in identical twins.

This clonotype was obtained from a woman between 18 and 29 years old in good health. The sequencing input was CD8+ T cells sorted from blood.

The DNA sequence is given as TGTGCCAGCAGTTTCCGACAGTCCCTAGGCGATCAGCCCCAGCATTTT. Its amino acids are CASSFRQSLGDQPQHF. The V gene is TRBV28 and the J gene is TRBJ1-5; a tentative D call is TRBD1 (5 bases match). CDR1 and CDR2, per the germline V gene, are MDHEN and SYDVKM. V gives up 3 bases and J gives up 5 bases, and the segment between their germline ends measures 17 bases. Its CDR3 holds 16 amino acids, cysteine through phenylalanine. Only the CDR3 portion is preserved as DNA: 48 bases, with reading frame beginning at the first base.